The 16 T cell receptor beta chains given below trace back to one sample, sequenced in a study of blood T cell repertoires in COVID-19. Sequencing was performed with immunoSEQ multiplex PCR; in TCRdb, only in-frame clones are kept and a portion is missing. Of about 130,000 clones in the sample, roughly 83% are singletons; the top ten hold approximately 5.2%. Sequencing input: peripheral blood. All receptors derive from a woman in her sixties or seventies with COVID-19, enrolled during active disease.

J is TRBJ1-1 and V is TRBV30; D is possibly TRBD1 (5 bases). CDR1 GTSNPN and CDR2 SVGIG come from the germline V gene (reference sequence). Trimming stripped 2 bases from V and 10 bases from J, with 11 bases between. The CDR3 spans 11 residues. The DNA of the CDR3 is TGTGCCTGGAGTCCATTTCAGGGAGCTTTCTTT. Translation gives CAWSPFQGAFF.

The CDR3 DNA reads as TGTGCCTTACTGTCACCCAAACGAGCCTACGAGCAGTACTTC. Translating gives CALLSPKRAYEQYF. This chain links TRBV30 with TRBJ2-7; unclear D gene. The V end lost 7 bases, the J end lost 2 bases, and 18 bases lay between the germline ends. The germline V gene encodes CDR1 GTSNPN and CDR2 SVGIG (reference sequence). This CDR3 has 14 residues.

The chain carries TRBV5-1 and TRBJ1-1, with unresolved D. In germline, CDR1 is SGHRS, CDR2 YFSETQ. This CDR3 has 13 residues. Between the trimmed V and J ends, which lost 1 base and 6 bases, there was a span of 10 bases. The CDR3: CASSLQPGSEAFF. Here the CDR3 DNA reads TGCGCCAGCAGCTTGCAGCCGGGGTCTGAAGCTTTCTTT.

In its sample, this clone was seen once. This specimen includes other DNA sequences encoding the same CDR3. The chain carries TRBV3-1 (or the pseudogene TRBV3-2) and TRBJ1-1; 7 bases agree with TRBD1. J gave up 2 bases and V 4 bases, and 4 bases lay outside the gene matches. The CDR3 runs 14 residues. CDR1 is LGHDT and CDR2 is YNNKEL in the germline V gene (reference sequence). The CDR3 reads CASSPRGGNTEAFF. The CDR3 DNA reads TGTGCCAGCAGCCCCCGAGGGGGCAACACTGAAGCTTTCTTT.

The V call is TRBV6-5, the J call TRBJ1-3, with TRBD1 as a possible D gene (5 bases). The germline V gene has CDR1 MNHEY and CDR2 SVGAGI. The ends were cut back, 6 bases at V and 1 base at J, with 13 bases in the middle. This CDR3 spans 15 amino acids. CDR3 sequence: CASRSLGGSGNTIYF. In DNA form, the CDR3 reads TGTGCCAGCAGATCCTTGGGGGGGTCTGGAAACACCATATATTTT.

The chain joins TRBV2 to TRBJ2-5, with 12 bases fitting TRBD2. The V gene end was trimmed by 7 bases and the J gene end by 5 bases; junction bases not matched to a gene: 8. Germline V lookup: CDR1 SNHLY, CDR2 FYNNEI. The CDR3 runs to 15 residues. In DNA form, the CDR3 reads TGTGCCAGCAAAAGAGGACTAGCGGGGAGGGAGACCCAGTACTTC. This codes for CASKRGLAGRETQYF.

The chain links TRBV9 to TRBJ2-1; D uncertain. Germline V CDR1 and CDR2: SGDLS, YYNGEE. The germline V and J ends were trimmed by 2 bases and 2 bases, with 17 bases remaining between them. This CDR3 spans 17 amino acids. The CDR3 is CASSVLADVVAYNEQFF. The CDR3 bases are TGTGCCAGCAGCGTCCTGGCGGATGTGGTGGCCTACAATGAGCAGTTCTTC.

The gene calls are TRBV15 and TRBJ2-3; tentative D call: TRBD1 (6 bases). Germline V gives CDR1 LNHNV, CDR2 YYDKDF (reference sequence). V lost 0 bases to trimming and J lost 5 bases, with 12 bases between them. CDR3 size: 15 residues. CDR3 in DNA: TGTGCCACCAGCAGAGATTTGGGGGCGCGAGATACGCAGTATTTT. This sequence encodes CATSRDLGARDTQYF.

The CDR3 sequence is CAIRDLASAYNEQFF. CDR3 coding DNA: TGTGCCATCAGAGACCTAGCTAGCGCCTACAATGAGCAGTTCTTC. This chain links TRBV10-3 with TRBJ2-1, with D tentatively TRBD2 (6 bases). Trimming pared 6 bases from V and 2 bases from J, leaving 14 bases between. Germline V gene sequence: CDR1 ENHRY, CDR2 SYGVKD. The CDR3 sequence is 15 residues long.

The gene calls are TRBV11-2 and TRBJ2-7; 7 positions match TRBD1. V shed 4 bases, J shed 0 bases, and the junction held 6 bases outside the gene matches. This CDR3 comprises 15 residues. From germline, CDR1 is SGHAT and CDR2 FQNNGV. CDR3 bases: TGTGCCAGCAGCTCTACAGGGGTTTACTCCTACGAGCAGTACTTC. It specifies CASSSTGVYSYEQYF.

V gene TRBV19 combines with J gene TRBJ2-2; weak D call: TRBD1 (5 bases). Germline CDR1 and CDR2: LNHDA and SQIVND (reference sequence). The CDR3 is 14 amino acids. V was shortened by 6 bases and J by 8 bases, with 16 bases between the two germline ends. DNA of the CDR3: TGTGCCAGTAGCAAACAGGTCGCGGCAGGGGAGCTGTTTTTT. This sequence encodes CASSKQVAAGELFF.

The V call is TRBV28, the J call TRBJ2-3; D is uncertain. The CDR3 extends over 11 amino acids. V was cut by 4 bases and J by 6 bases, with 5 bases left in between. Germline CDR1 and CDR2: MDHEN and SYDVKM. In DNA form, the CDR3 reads TGTGCCAGCAGTTCAGGCGATACGCAGTATTTT. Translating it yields CASSSGDTQYF.

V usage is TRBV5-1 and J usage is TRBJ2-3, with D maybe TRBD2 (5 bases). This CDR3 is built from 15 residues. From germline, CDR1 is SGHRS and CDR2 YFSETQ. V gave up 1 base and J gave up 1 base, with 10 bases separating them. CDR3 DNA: TGCGCCAGCAGCTTGTCGGGAAAAGGCACAGATACGCAGTATTTT. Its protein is CASSLSGKGTDTQYF.

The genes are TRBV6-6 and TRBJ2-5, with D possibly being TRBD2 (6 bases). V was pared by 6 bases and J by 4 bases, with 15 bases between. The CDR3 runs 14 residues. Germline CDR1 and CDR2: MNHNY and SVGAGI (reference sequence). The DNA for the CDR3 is TGTGCCAGCAGCCCCCCCCAGGGAGGAGAGACCCAGTACTTC. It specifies CASSPPQGGETQYF.

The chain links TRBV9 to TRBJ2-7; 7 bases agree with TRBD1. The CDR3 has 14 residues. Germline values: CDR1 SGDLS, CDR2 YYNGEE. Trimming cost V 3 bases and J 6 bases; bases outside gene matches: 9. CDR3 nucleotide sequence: TGTGCCAGCAGCGAGGGGGACAGTAGGGGCGAGCAGTACTTC. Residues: CASSEGDSRGEQYF.

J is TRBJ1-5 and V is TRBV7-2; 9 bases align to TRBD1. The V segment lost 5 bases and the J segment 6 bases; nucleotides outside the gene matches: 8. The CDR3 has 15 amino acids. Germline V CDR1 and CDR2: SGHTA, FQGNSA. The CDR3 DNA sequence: TGTGCCAGCAGCCCGGCCGGGGGACAGGGTCAGCCCCAGCATTTT. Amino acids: CASSPAGGQGQPQHF.